Listed below are T cell receptor beta chains from one sample, sequenced in a study of PD-1 blockade in classical Hodgkin lymphoma. Produced via immunoSEQ multiplex PCR; TCRdb's table is partial and in-frame only. This sample has 41,000 or so clones, with around 75% found just once. The specimen comprised peripheral blood mononuclear cells (PBMCs), sampled at baseline. These receptors all come from a human donor with classical Hodgkin lymphoma. Both conserved end residues are part of each CDR3. A D gene is named only where the DNA matches it firmly. A clone size is listed for some rows: how often the clone was seen (once, few, many), or a class if it is expanded.

abundance	d_gene	j_gene	v_gene	CDR3nt	CDR3aa
-	-	TRBJ1-2	TRBV6-5	TGTGCCAGCACACCCCACTCCGGGCCCAGTGGCTACACCTTC	CASTPHSGPSGYTF
-	-	TRBJ2-5	TRBV4-1	TGCGCCAGCAGCTCCGGGGTAGAGACCCAGTACTTC	CASSSGVETQYF
-	-	TRBJ2-5	TRBV29-1	TGCAGCGTTGAAAGCCTGGGAGAGACCCAGTACTTC	CSVESLGETQYF
-	-	TRBJ2-7	TRBV6-5	TGTGCCAGCAGTTACCACCCACGGGAGAAGCTGGACGAGCAGTACTTC	CASSYHPREKLDEQYF
-	TRBD1	TRBJ1-2	TRBV11-2	TGTGCCAGCAGCTTAGGGTGGACAGGGGGCGCGGAAACCTTC	CASSLGWTGGAETF
-	TRBD2	TRBJ2-1	TRBV27	TGTGCCAGCAGTACCATATCACTAGCGGACGTCTCCTACAATGAGCAGTTCTTC	CASSTISLADVSYNEQFF
-	-	TRBJ1-1	TRBV30	TGTGCCTGGGGCACCGGACAGTTGAGTGGCTTGGGGAACACTGAAGCTTTCTTT	CAWGTGQLSGLGNTEAFF
-	TRBD1	TRBJ1-6	TRBV27	TGTGCCAGCAGGGGGACAGGCGGAAATTCACCCCTCCACTTT	CASRGTGGNSPLHF
few	-	TRBJ2-1	TRBV27	TGTGCCAGCAGCTTCCGGGCGGGCTCCTACAATGAGCAGTTCTTC	CASSFRAGSYNEQFF
-	-	TRBJ1-5	TRBV7-9	TGTGCCAGCAGCCCCGTGGGGGGTAGCAATCAGCCCCAGCATTTT	CASSPVGGSNQPQHF
-	TRBD1	TRBJ1-2	TRBV7-3	TGTGCCAGCAGCTCCCGATCACAGGGGGATTCTGGCTACACCTTC	CASSSRSQGDSGYTF
-	TRBD1	TRBJ1-1	TRBV28	TGTGCCAGCAGTTTATTGGGACAGGGGGAAACTGAAGCTTTCTTT	CASSLLGQGETEAFF
-	-	TRBJ2-7	TRBV25-1	TGTGCCAGCAGTGAAGGAGGGTTCGAGCAGTACTTC	CASSEGGFEQYF
few	-	TRBJ1-5	TRBV7-9	TGTGCCAGCAGCTTAGAGCCGGGACAGCCCCAGCATTTT	CASSLEPGQPQHF
few	TRBD2	TRBJ2-5	TRBV7-9	TGTGCCAGCAGCTTACTAGCGGGGATCCAAGAGACCCAGTACTTC	CASSLLAGIQETQYF
-	-	TRBJ1-2	TRBV27	TGTGCCAGCAGTTTATCGGCCGGGGTCGGCTACACCTTC	CASSLSAGVGYTF
-	-	TRBJ2-5	TRBV7-6	TGTGCCAGCAGCTTATCGTATGAGACCCAGTACTTC	CASSLSYETQYF
-	-	TRBJ2-7	TRBV7-2	TGTGCCAGCAGCCCAACTTTCCCTGAAGAGCAGTACTTC	CASSPTFPEEQYF
few	TRBD1	TRBJ1-4	TRBV25-1	TGTGCCAGCAAGATCGGGACAGGGAATGAAAAACTGTTTTTT	CASKIGTGNEKLFF
-	-	TRBJ1-1	TRBV2	TGTGCCAGCAGTGAACAGTGGGGCGGATTGAACACTGAAGCTTTCTTT	CASSEQWGGLNTEAFF
-	TRBD1	TRBJ2-7	TRBV19	TGTGCCAGTAGTATAGGACAGGGGGTGACCTCCTACGAGCAGTACTTC	CASSIGQGVTSYEQYF
-	-	TRBJ1-6	TRBV7-9	TGTGCCAGCAGCTTAAGTTCTGAATCACCCCTCCACTTT	CASSLSSESPLHF
few	-	TRBJ2-7	TRBV7-2	TGTGCCAGCAGCATCCAACAGGGCTACGAGCAGTACTTC	CASSIQQGYEQYF
-	-	TRBJ2-7	TRBV7-3	TGTGCCAGCAGCTTAAAGCCCGGGACATCCTACGAGCAGTACTTC	CASSLKPGTSYEQYF
-	-	TRBJ2-2	TRBV6-5	TGTGCCAGCAGTTACTCGACCAGGGGACCCGGGGAGCTGTTTTTT	CASSYSTRGPGELFF
few	-	TRBJ2-7	TRBV6-5	TGTGCCAGCAGTTACTCTCTTACAGGATACGAGCAGTACTTC	CASSYSLTGYEQYF
-	-	TRBJ2-1	TRBV4-3	TGCGCCAGCAGCCAAGACGGTACAAGGGGGGGGGAGCAGTTCTTC	CASSQDGTRGGEQFF
-	-	TRBJ1-6	TRBV5-1	TGCGCCAGCAGCTTGGCGGGCACAGGGAGGGATTCACCCCTCCACTTT	CASSLAGTGRDSPLHF
-	-	TRBJ2-1	TRBV6-4	TGTGCCAGCAGTGATGTGGTGCGGGATTACAATGAGCAGTTCTTC	CASSDVVRDYNEQFF
few	TRBD2	TRBJ2-1	TRBV14	TGTGCCAGCAGCCAAAGGCTAGCGGGGTACAATGAGCAGTTCTTC	CASSQRLAGYNEQFF
once	-	TRBJ1-2	TRBV27	TGTGCCAGCAGTTCCACCCTCGACAGTCTTGGCTACACCTTC	CASSSTLDSLGYTF
-	-	TRBJ2-6	TRBV28	TGTGCCAGCAGTTCAGTCGGTGGGCCCTCTGGGGCCAACGTCCTGACTTTC	CASSSVGGPSGANVLTF
-	TRBD2	TRBJ2-1	TRBV4-2	TGTGCCAGCAGCCAAGATACCAGCGGGAGAAACAATGAGCAGTTCTTC	CASSQDTSGRNNEQFF